The rows below give T cell receptor beta chains drawn from one sample of a study of T-cell reconstitution after alpha-beta-depleted transplantation in children. TCRdb re-called the PCR reads with MiXCR, one entry per CDR3 protein. Here the sample spans roughly 500,000 distinct CDR3 sequences, around 13% being singletons. The starting material was PBMCs from the stem cell graft donor, obtained from the stem cell graft. These receptors were obtained from a human donor who donated a stem cell graft to a child with combined immunodeficiency. Both conserved end residues are part of each CDR3. D genes are given only for firm matches. Size is stated for part of the rows, as once, few or many counts, or as a class when the clone is expanded.

TRBV21-1	-	TRBJ2-7	-	15	TGTGCCAGCAGCAATACCGGGACTAGCGGTTACGAGCAGTACTTC	CASSNTGTSGYEQYF
TRBV18	-	TRBJ2-7	few	15	TGTGCCAGCTCACCAGTTGGGGGCCGCTCCTACGAGCAGTACTTC	CASSPVGGRSYEQYF
TRBV12-5	TRBD1	TRBJ2-7	many	14	TGTGCTAGTGGACCGGGACAGGGCCGCGACGAGCAGTACTTC	CASGPGQGRDEQYF
TRBV5-1	TRBD2	TRBJ2-3	few	16	TGCGCCAGCAGCTTGGAACTAGCGGGAGTTATAGATACGCAGTATTTT	CASSLELAGVIDTQYF
TRBV28	TRBD2	TRBJ2-5	many	16	TGTGCCAGCAGTCTTCGACTAGCGGGGGGCCTTGAGACCCAGTACTTC	CASSLRLAGGLETQYF
TRBV29-1	-	TRBJ2-7	-	14	TGCAGCGTTGAAGACCCTGCCTCCGGGGACGAGCAGTACTTC	CSVEDPASGDEQYF
TRBV6-2/TRBV6-3	TRBD1	TRBJ1-1	-	12	TGTGCCAGCAGTACAGGGGGCCTTGAAGCTTTCTTT	CASSTGGLEAFF
TRBV6-5	-	TRBJ1-1	few	12	TGTGCCAGCAGAGGGGAGCGCGCTGAAGCTTTCTTT	CASRGERAEAFF
TRBV12-3/TRBV12-4	-	TRBJ2-1	many	15	TGTGCCAGCAGTTTACCGGCTAGCACGTTAAATGAGCAGTTCTTC	CASSLPASTLNEQFF
TRBV9	TRBD1	TRBJ2-3	-	16	TGTGCCAGCAGCGTAGACGGCAGGGGGTTCACAGATACGCAGTATTTT	CASSVDGRGFTDTQYF
TRBV28	TRBD2	TRBJ2-3	-	15	TGTGCCAGCAGTTTCCTTAGCGGGGTTAAAGATACGCAGTATTTT	CASSFLSGVKDTQYF
TRBV7-3	TRBD2	TRBJ2-3	few	17	TGTGCCAGCAGCTTAACCCCCAGGACTAGCGGCTCAGATACGCAGTATTTT	CASSLTPRTSGSDTQYF
TRBV7-2	TRBD2	TRBJ2-3	few	15	TGTGCCAGCAGCTCGACTAGCGGGAGGAGGGATACGCAGTATTTT	CASSSTSGRRDTQYF
TRBV7-9	-	TRBJ2-5	-	15	TGTGCCAGCAGCTTAAGCAGCGTATACCAAGAGACCCAGTACTTC	CASSLSSVYQETQYF
TRBV12-3/TRBV12-4	TRBD2	TRBJ2-3	many	16	TGTGCCAGCAGTCCTCCCACTAGCGGGATAGGAGATACGCAGTATTTT	CASSPPTSGIGDTQYF
TRBV5-4	-	TRBJ1-6	-	14	TGTGCCAGCAGCCCATCCCAGGGGAATTCACCCCTCCACTTT	CASSPSQGNSPLHF
TRBV5-4	TRBD1	TRBJ2-7	few	16	TGTGCCAGCAGCCACCCAGGGGGCCGAAGCTCCTACGAGCAGTACTTC	CASSHPGGRSSYEQYF
TRBV6-5	-	TRBJ2-5	-	15	TGTGCCAGCACTTACTCGTCAGAGGGGGGAGAGACCCAGTACTTC	CASTYSSEGGETQYF
TRBV13	TRBD1	TRBJ2-3	many	16	TGTGCCAGCAGCGCTAGGACAGGGGGCTTCTCAGATACGCAGTATTTT	CASSARTGGFSDTQYF
TRBV4-3	-	TRBJ2-2	many	12	TGCGCCAGCATGTCAGGCACCGGGGAGCTGTTTTTT	CASMSGTGELFF
TRBV5-1	TRBD1	TRBJ2-1	many	15	TGCGCCAGCAGCGGAACAGGGGATCTCTACAATGAGCAGTTCTTC	CASSGTGDLYNEQFF
TRBV4-3	TRBD2	TRBJ2-7	-	14	TGCGCCAGCAGCCATGGACTAGCTGGGTACGAGCAGTACTTC	CASSHGLAGYEQYF
TRBV12-3/TRBV12-4	TRBD1	TRBJ1-2	many	14	TGTGCCAGCAGTTCGGTGACAGGGAACTATGGCTACACCTTC	CASSSVTGNYGYTF
TRBV3-1	TRBD1	TRBJ1-5	-	17	TGTGCCAGCAGCCCTCATTCGGGACAGGAGAATCTTCTTCCCCAGCATTTT	CASSPHSGQENLLPQHF
TRBV6-2/TRBV6-3	TRBD2	TRBJ2-1	few	16	TGTGCCAGCAGTTACCGAGCGGGAAGCTCCTACAATGAGCAGTTCTTC	CASSYRAGSSYNEQFF
TRBV6-2/TRBV6-3	-	TRBJ2-5	-	14	TGTGCCAGCAGTTCCCAGGGGTACCAAGAGACCCAGTACTTC	CASSSQGYQETQYF
TRBV6-2/TRBV6-3	TRBD2	TRBJ2-5	few	17	TGTGCCAGCAGTTCCGGGACTAGCGGGGGCGTTCAAGAGACCCAGTACTTC	CASSSGTSGGVQETQYF
TRBV12-3/TRBV12-4	-	TRBJ2-4	few	17	TGTGCCAGCAGCCCTAGGGGAGCCAGGTGGGCCAAAAACATTCAGTACTTC	CASSPRGARWAKNIQYF
TRBV29-1	-	TRBJ2-7	-	12	TGCAGCGTTGGGTCCAGTTCCTACAAGCAGTACTTC	CSVGSSSYKQYF
TRBV12-3/TRBV12-4	TRBD1	TRBJ2-7	few	15	TGTGCCAGCACCTTGGGCAGGGGGAGCTCCTACGAGCAGTACTTC	CASTLGRGSSYEQYF
TRBV12-3/TRBV12-4	-	TRBJ2-1	-	15	TGTGCCAGCACCTACCGGGACCCAAGGAACAAGGAGCAGTTCTTC	CASTYRDPRNKEQFF
TRBV6-1	-	TRBJ2-5	few	17	TGTGCCAGCAGTCCCCCGCCGGGCAGGGCTCAGGTGGAGACCCAGTACTTC	CASSPPPGRAQVETQYF
TRBV12-3/TRBV12-4	TRBD1	TRBJ2-3	many	16	TGTGCCAGCAGTTTTGGAGGGACAGGGGGCACAGATACGCAGTATTTT	CASSFGGTGGTDTQYF
TRBV4-3	-	TRBJ2-1	-	16	TGCGCCAGCAGCCAAGATCGGAGCCACTCCTACAATGAGCAGTTCTTC	CASSQDRSHSYNEQFF
TRBV15	-	TRBJ1-4	few	12	TGTGCCACCAGCGGCGATGATCAGAAACTGTTTTTT	CATSGDDQKLFF
TRBV27	TRBD1	TRBJ2-2	few	16	TGTGCCAGCAGCCCCGGGACAGGGAGGAACACCGGGGAGCTGTTTTTT	CASSPGTGRNTGELFF
TRBV12-3/TRBV12-4	-	TRBJ2-7	few	13	TGTGCCAGCAGTCCCCAAGGGGGTACCGAGCAGTACTTC	CASSPQGGTEQYF
TRBV5-1	-	TRBJ2-7	few	14	TGCGCCAGCAGCTTGGCCGGGCAGGGCCACGAGCAGTACTTC	CASSLAGQGHEQYF
TRBV20-1	TRBD1	TRBJ1-5	few	15	TGCAGTGCTAGGAGCCGCGACAGGGGTAAGCAGCCCCAGCATTTT	CSARSRDRGKQPQHF
TRBV12-3/TRBV12-4	-	TRBJ1-2	few	13	TGTGCCAGCAGTTTGGGGAGAGGATTTGGCTACACCTTC	CASSLGRGFGYTF
TRBV20-1	-	TRBJ2-7	many	13	TGCAGTGCTACCGGGACACAAGCCTACGAGCAGTACTTC	CSATGTQAYEQYF
TRBV13	TRBD1	TRBJ2-5	-	15	TGTGCCAGCAGCTTATCGGAAGGGGGCCTCGAGACCCAGTACTTC	CASSLSEGGLETQYF
TRBV9	-	TRBJ2-1	-	15	TGTGCCAGCAGCGCAGACCTGAGCTCCTACAATGAGCAGTTCTTC	CASSADLSSYNEQFF